This T cell receptor (beta chain) was recovered during a study of PD-1 blockade in classical Hodgkin lymphoma. Study overall: The patients were dosed with nivolumab 3 mg/kg, infused intravenously every 2 weeks.

Remarks on this clone: Its antigen is unidentified.

Indicated time point: cycle 4 day 1 (C4D1), after less than 7 weeks of nivolumab. Autologous stem cell transplantation was followed by relapse in every patient, and brentuximab vedotin exposure varied. Thawed PBMCs yielded CD4+ T cells through magnetic negative selection. The patients, who had relapsed/refractory classical Hodgkin lymphoma, achieved best responses of complete response, partial response or progressive disease. General study findings and limits: The study found that TCR diversity rose significantly by C4D1 in CD4+ but not CD8+ cells.

Unmatched junction bases numbered 3, after V lost 2 bases and J lost 4 bases. Germline CDR1 and CDR2: LGHNA and YNFKEQ. The CDR3 is made up of 15 amino acids. Libraries were prepared by immunoSEQ multiplex PCR; TCRdb keeps only in-frame clonotypes and omits some of them. The table lists around 30,000 clones, 86% of them singletons. The sequence was obtained from a human donor with classical Hodgkin lymphoma. The sample was CD4+ T cells from blood, taken before the fourth cycle of nivolumab. V and J are TRBV4-2 and TRBJ2-7, with 12 positions matching TRBD2. CDR3 sequence (DNA): TGTGCCAGCAGCCAAAGGACTAGCGGGAAATACGAGCAGTACTTC. Translation: CASSQRTSGKYEQYF.